The clone carrying this TCR beta chain has a single count. The table came from immunoSEQ multiplex PCR; TCRdb's copy has only in-frame clones and leaves some out. The data show roughly 280,000 clones, approximately 87% seen once. The germline CDR1 and CDR2 sequences are LNHNV and YYDKDF (reference sequence). This CDR3 has 17 residues. After removal of 0 bases from V and 6 bases from J, the junction contained 10 bases not matched to a gene. This sample was taken from a study of blood T cell repertoires in COVID-19. The rearrangement uses TRBV15 and TRBJ2-2; 7 bases are shared with TRBD1. The sequenced sample was peripheral blood. The source is a man between 60 and 70 years old who had recovered from COVID-19. The CDR3 DNA reads TGTGCCACCAGCAGAGATCGAGGGGGCGCGGATGCCGGGGAGCTGTTTTTT. Translating it yields CATSRDRGGADAGELFF.